This record looks at one T cell receptor (beta chain) sequence and its context. Its antigen is currently unknown. The sample comes from a study of identical twins. Broader study findings: Conclusions were drawn cross-sectionally by statistical analysis, without following the same donors. Diverse VJ usage suggested most zero-insertion clonotypes were not invariant T cells. Twin pairs had excess sharing that was weaker in beta out-of-frame sequences.

TCRdb analysed the 5' RACE reads with MiXCR anew, one entry per CDR3 protein. This sample has around 1.7 million distinct CDR3 sequences, with about 32% found just once. Sequencing was carried out using cord blood. The clonotype was recovered from a newborn girl in good health.

CDR3 residues: CSATYRTDTQYF. The CDR3 region has the DNA TGCAGTGCTACATACAGGACAGATACGCAGTATTTT. The genes are TRBV20-1 and TRBJ2-3, with D tentatively TRBD1 (5 bases). The CDR3 runs 12 residues. In germline, CDR1 is DFQATT, CDR2 SNEGSKA (reference sequence). V dropped 4 bases and J dropped 3 bases, with 8 bases sitting between them.